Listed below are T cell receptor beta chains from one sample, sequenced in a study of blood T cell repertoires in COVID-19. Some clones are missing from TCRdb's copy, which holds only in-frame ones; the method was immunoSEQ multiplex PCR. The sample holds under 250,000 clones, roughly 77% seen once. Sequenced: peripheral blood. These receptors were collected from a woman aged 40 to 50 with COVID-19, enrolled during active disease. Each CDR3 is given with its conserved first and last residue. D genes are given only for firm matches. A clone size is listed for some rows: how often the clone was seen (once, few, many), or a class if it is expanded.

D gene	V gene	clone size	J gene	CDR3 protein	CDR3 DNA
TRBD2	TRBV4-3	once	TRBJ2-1	CASSRVLGTSADNEQFF	TGCGCCAGCAGCCGCGTTCTGGGGACTAGCGCCGACAATGAGCAGTTCTTC
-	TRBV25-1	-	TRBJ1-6	CASRGLDRNSPLHF	TGTGCCAGCAGGGGGCTCGATCGAAATTCACCCCTCCACTTT
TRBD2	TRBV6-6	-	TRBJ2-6	CASRPLSGTGANVLTF	TGTGCCAGCAGGCCCCTCAGCGGGACTGGGGCCAACGTCCTGACTTTC
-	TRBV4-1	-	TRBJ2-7	CASSPGEVGYEQYF	TGCGCCAGCAGCCCGGGAGAGGTAGGCTACGAGCAGTACTTC
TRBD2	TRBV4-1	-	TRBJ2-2	CASSQDSGGALDGELFF	TGCGCCAGCAGCCAAGATAGCGGGGGGGCCTTGGACGGGGAGCTGTTTTTT
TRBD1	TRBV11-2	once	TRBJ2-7	CASSLTQGAYEQYF	TGTGCCAGCAGCTTGACGCAGGGGGCATACGAGCAGTACTTC
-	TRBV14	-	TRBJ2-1	CASSQQFAAISNEQFF	TGTGCCAGCAGCCAACAATTCGCGGCTATAAGCAATGAGCAGTTCTTC
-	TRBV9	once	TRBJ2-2	CASSLEGAGGELFF	TGTGCCAGCAGTTTGGAGGGGGCCGGCGGGGAGCTGTTTTTT
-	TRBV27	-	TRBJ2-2	CASSLGTLTNTGELFF	TGTGCCAGCAGTTTAGGGACACTTACGAACACCGGGGAGCTGTTTTTT
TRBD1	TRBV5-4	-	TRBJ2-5	CASSPTGTGDQETQYF	TGTGCCAGCAGCCCCACAGGGACAGGAGACCAAGAGACCCAGTACTTC
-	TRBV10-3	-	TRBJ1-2	CAISGRSEDIYGYTF	TGTGCCATCAGTGGAAGGTCAGAGGATATCTATGGCTACACCTTC
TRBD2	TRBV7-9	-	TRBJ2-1	CASSIAGDLYNEQFF	TGTGCCAGCAGCATCGCGGGAGACTTATACAATGAGCAGTTCTTC
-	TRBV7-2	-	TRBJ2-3	CASSLAHGQGEDTQYF	TGTGCCAGCAGCTTAGCGCACGGGCAGGGTGAGGATACGCAGTATTTT
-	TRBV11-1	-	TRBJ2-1	CASSLVQGNEQFF	TGTGCCAGCAGCTTAGTGCAGGGGAATGAGCAGTTCTTC
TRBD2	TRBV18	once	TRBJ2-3	CASSSNGGAGADTQYF	TGTGCCAGCTCGTCCAACGGGGGGGCTGGAGCAGATACGCAGTATTTT
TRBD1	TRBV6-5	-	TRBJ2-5	CASNPWDSQETQYF	TGTGCCAGTAACCCCTGGGACAGCCAAGAGACCCAGTACTTC
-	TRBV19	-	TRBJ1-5	CASSSFHRVSSSNQPQHF	TGTGCCAGTAGTTCGTTTCACAGAGTCTCAAGTAGCAATCAGCCCCAGCATTTT
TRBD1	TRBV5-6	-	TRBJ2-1	CASSIGTVSYNEQFF	TGTGCCAGCAGCATCGGGACAGTGTCCTACAATGAGCAGTTCTTC
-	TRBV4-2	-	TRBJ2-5	CASSQDQRGETQYF	TGTGCCAGCAGCCAAGATCAAAGAGGGGAGACCCAGTACTTC
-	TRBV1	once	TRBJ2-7	CTSTPRGQGLVEQYF	TGCACCAGCACCCCCCGCGGACAGGGGTTAGTGGAGCAGTACTTC
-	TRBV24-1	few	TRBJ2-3	CATSDRVTDTQYF	TGTGCCACCAGTGACAGGGTTACAGATACGCAGTATTTT
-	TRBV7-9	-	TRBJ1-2	CASSRGQGDYGYTF	TGTGCCAGCAGTCGGGGACAAGGGGACTATGGCTACACCTTC